Listed here are 9 T cell receptor beta chains from one sample, sequenced in a study of siplizumab effects on memory and regulatory T cells. Method: immunoSEQ multiplex PCR; TCRdb's copy keeps in-frame clones and lacks some. This table has roughly 100,000 clones, 90% to 95% appearing once. Sequenced: CD4+ T cells sorted from blood. These receptors were taken from a human donor in good health.

The chain recombines TRBV2 with TRBJ1-2; the D is unclear. CDR3 length equals 14 residues. Germline CDR1 reads SNHLY; CDR2 reads FYNNEI. Trimming pared 5 bases from V and 1 base from J, leaving 11 bases between. CDR3 coding DNA: TGTGCCAGCAGTAAAGGAGCCGATAACTATGGCTACACCTTC. This sequence encodes CASSKGADNYGYTF.

The chain has TRBV7-3 and TRBJ2-1; tentatively, D is TRBD1 (6 bases). CDR1 and CDR2 from the germline V gene are SGHTA and FQGTGA. Trimming stripped 3 bases from V and 5 bases from J, with 14 bases between. The CDR3 runs 15 residues. The CDR3 is CASSLDSFFNNEQFF. In DNA, the CDR3 is TGTGCCAGCAGCTTGGACAGCTTCTTCAACAATGAGCAGTTCTTC.

The V and J genes are TRBV5-8 and TRBJ2-1, with TRBD2 identical over 10 bases. Trimming cost V 4 bases and J 8 bases; bases outside gene matches: 9. This CDR3 region has 15 residues. Germline CDR1 is SGHTS and CDR2 is YDEGEE. The CDR3 DNA reads as TGTGCCAGCAGCCCCTTGCTAGCGGGAGCGGATGAGCAGTTCTTC. This encodes CASSPLLAGADEQFF.

This clone has a single count. J is TRBJ2-1 and V is TRBV29-1; D is possibly TRBD1 (6 bases). Germline V CDR1 and CDR2: SQVTM, ANQGSEA. V was trimmed by 7 bases and J by 2 bases, leaving 24 bases between them. This CDR3 spans 17 amino acids. CDR3 in amino acids: CSGSRFSGTLTYNEQFF. The CDR3 DNA sequence: TGCAGCGGCTCGCGCTTTTCCGGGACACTAACCTACAATGAGCAGTTCTTC.

This rearrangement joins TRBV28 to TRBJ2-7, with 9 bases identical to TRBD1. The CDR3 runs to 13 residues. Germline-derived CDR1 and CDR2 are MDHEN and SYDVKM. V trimming: 6 bases; J trimming: 3 bases; junction bases outside the gene matches: 3. The CDR3 protein is CASRGQGSYEQYF. CDR3 sequence (DNA): TGTGCCAGCAGGGGACAGGGTAGCTACGAGCAGTACTTC.

The chain joins TRBV11-2 to TRBJ2-7, with D possibly called TRBD1 or TRBD2 (5 bases each). V lost 4 bases and J 3 bases, leaving 16 bases between the germline ends. Germline lookup yields CDR1 SGHAT and CDR2 FQNNGV. This CDR3 has 15 residues. This CDR3 is CASSSSRDGSYEQYF. The CDR3 DNA follows: TGTGCCAGCAGCTCCAGTAGGGACGGAAGCTACGAGCAGTACTTC.

V usage is TRBV2 and J usage is TRBJ1-3; D is perhaps TRBD1 (6 bases). Trimming cost V 7 bases and J 0 bases, with 19 bases left between them. CDR1 SNHLY and CDR2 FYNNEI come from the germline V gene. There are 17 residues in the CDR3. The CDR3 region has the DNA TGTGCCAGCAACCCCCGGGGGGGCCGGAACTCTGGAAACACCATATATTTT. Translated: CASNPRGGRNSGNTIYF.

The chain carries TRBV5-1 and TRBJ2-3; TRBD1 matches 8 bases. J gave up 11 bases and V 7 bases, and 6 bases lay outside the gene matches. From germline, CDR1 is SGHRS and CDR2 YFSETQ. The CDR3 has 11 amino acids. This chain's CDR3 is CASGRQGQQYF. As DNA, the CDR3 is TGCGCCAGCGGTAGACAGGGGCAGCAGTATTTT. The entire variable domain, with the rest obtained from reference TRBV5-1 and TRBJ2-3, is as follows: KAGVTQTPRYLIKTRGQQVTLSCSPISGHRSVSWYQQTPGQGLQFLFEYFSETQRNKGNFPGRFSGRQFSNSRSEMNVSTLELGDSALYLCASGRQGQQYFGPGTRLTVL.

About this clone: In the same sample, other DNA sequences code for this CDR3. CDR3 protein: CAWGRDRRGIGYTF. The CDR3 DNA is TGTGCCTGGGGTCGGGACAGACGCGGTATCGGCTACACCTTC. The chain uses TRBV30 and TRBJ1-2; TRBD1 aligns across 7 bases. Losses at the gene ends were 5 bases for V and 8 bases for J; bases not matched to a gene: 14. The CDR3 consists of 14 residues. The germline V gene encodes CDR1 GTSNPN and CDR2 SVGIG (reference sequence).